This is a list of T cell receptor beta chains from one sample in a study of human T cells and chemical hapten exposure. TCRdb re-derived calls from the RACE reads in MiXCR, one entry per CDR3 protein. The repertoire holds more than 65,000 distinct CDR3 sequences, 7.5% to 9% seen once, with around 1.5% in the top ten. This specimen was whole blood, taken in connection with sensitization to the hapten diphenylcyclopropenone (DPC). Receptors originate from a woman aged 25 to 39 with alopecia areata. Some clones in this sample may be carry-over from other donors' samples. CDR3s include the opening cysteine and the closing phenylalanine or tryptophan. A D gene is named only where the DNA matches it firmly. The size of a clone is reported for some rows only, either as once, few or many, or as a class for expanded clones.

cdr3_nt cdr3_aa j_call d_call v_call clone_size
TGTGCCTGGAGTCTTCGGACAGCAACTAATGAAAAACTGTTTTTT CAWSLRTATNEKLFF TRBJ1-4 - TRBV30 many
TGCGCCAGCAGCTTGCCTTCAGAGACCCAGTACTTC CASSLPSETQYF TRBJ2-5 - TRBV5-1 -
TGTGCCAGCAGTGAATTTGGGCTAGCGGGGGTCAATGAGCAGTTCTTC CASSEFGLAGVNEQFF TRBJ2-1 TRBD2 TRBV6-1 few
TGCAGTGCTAGGGACAGGGAAAACTACAATGAGCAGTTCTTC CSARDRENYNEQFF TRBJ2-1 TRBD1 TRBV20-1 many
TGTGCCAGCAGTGGTGAACAGGCAAACACCGGGGAGCTGTTTTTT CASSGEQANTGELFF TRBJ2-2 - TRBV2 few
TGTGCCAGCTCACCCGGGACAGGGGCCTACAATGAGCAGTTCTTC CASSPGTGAYNEQFF TRBJ2-1 TRBD1 TRBV18 many
TGCGCCAGCAGCTCCCAGGGAGGCGAGACCTACGAGCAGTACTTC CASSSQGGETYEQYF TRBJ2-7 - TRBV5-1 -
TGTGCCAGCAGCGACATGGCTGAAGCTTTCTTT CASSDMAEAFF TRBJ1-1 - TRBV7-9 -
TGTGCCTGGAGTGCCACACTGGACAGTAACAATGGCTACACCTTC CAWSATLDSNNGYTF TRBJ1-2 - TRBV30 many
TGCAGTGGAGTGGAGGGAAGGACCAAGCCCCAGCATTTT CSGVEGRTKPQHF TRBJ1-5 - TRBV20-1 -
TGCGCCAGCAGCTTGGCGGTTGGAAGGGACTATGGCTACACCTTC CASSLAVGRDYGYTF TRBJ1-2 - TRBV5-1 -
TGTGCCATCAGTGAGTCAGTAGGGGCCAACTATGGCTACACCTTC CAISESVGANYGYTF TRBJ1-2 - TRBV10-3 few
TGTGCCAGCAGCTTCCACCTAGCGGGGGAGACCTACGAGCAGTACTTC CASSFHLAGETYEQYF TRBJ2-7 TRBD2 TRBV7-2 many
TGTGCCACCTCTCACGGGGCGTCCCCCTACGAGCAGTACTTC CATSHGASPYEQYF TRBJ2-7 - TRBV11-2 many
TGTGCCAGCAGCTTAGGGGGCTATGGCTACACCTTC CASSLGGYGYTF TRBJ1-2 - TRBV7-2 many
TGTGCCAGCAGCTTAATGGGGGGCCGGGTGAGTGAGCAGTTCTTC CASSLMGGRVSEQFF TRBJ2-1 - TRBV7-3 -
TGCAGCGTTGAAGATATAGGGAACGCAGATACGCAGTATTTT CSVEDIGNADTQYF TRBJ2-3 - TRBV29-1 many
TGCGCCAGCAGCTTGTCACTAGCGGGGGATTCAGAGACCCAGTACTTC CASSLSLAGDSETQYF TRBJ2-5 TRBD2 TRBV5-1 few
TGTGCCAGCAGCCAAGAGGGGGTTTACACTGAAGCTTTCTTT CASSQEGVYTEAFF TRBJ1-1 - TRBV3-1 -
TGTGCCAGCAGCCCACGGGACAGGGCTAATGAAAAACTGTTTTTT CASSPRDRANEKLFF TRBJ1-4 TRBD1 TRBV11-1 few
TGTGCCAGCTCACCAGGGCAGGGTCGGACTGAAGCTTTCTTT CASSPGQGRTEAFF TRBJ1-1 - TRBV18 many
TGCAGTGCTAGAGGGGCTAGCGGGGGCTACGAGCAGTACTTC CSARGASGGYEQYF TRBJ2-7 TRBD2 TRBV20-1 few
TGTGCCAGCAGCTCGACAGGGGGTATTTATGTTGGTGGGCAGTTCTTC CASSSTGGIYVGGQFF TRBJ2-1 TRBD1 TRBV7-3 many
TGCAGTGCTAGAGCTGAGTTATCCTACGAGCAGTACTTC CSARAELSYEQYF TRBJ2-7 - TRBV20-1 many
TGTGCCATCAGTGAGTCTCCGGAGCCGGCAGATACGCAGTATTTT CAISESPEPADTQYF TRBJ2-3 - TRBV10-3 -
TGTGCCACCCAGGGGTTCGGGACTGAAGCTTTCTTT CATQGFGTEAFF TRBJ1-1 - TRBV6-1 -
TGTGCCATCAGTGCCCTTACAGATACGCAGTATTTT CAISALTDTQYF TRBJ2-3 - TRBV10-3 -
TGTGCCAGCAGTTCGCAGGGGATAGGTGTAGGGCCCCAGCATTTT CASSSQGIGVGPQHF TRBJ1-5 - TRBV28 many
TGTGCCAGCAGTTCGGCCCTGCTCACAGATACGCAGTATTTT CASSSALLTDTQYF TRBJ2-3 - TRBV6-2/TRBV6-3 -
TGCAGTGCTCGGGGTAGCATCACCGACGAGCAGTACTTC CSARGSITDEQYF TRBJ2-7 - TRBV20-1 -
TGTGCCAGCACTGGACGGGCTAATTCACCCCTCCACTTT CASTGRANSPLHF TRBJ1-6 - TRBV6-1 few
TGTGCCAGCAGTTATTCGACAGGGTTGGCCTATGGCTACACCTTC CASSYSTGLAYGYTF TRBJ1-2 TRBD1 TRBV12-3/TRBV12-4 -
TGTGCCAGCAGCCACAAGGTAGCGGGGGGGCGAGAGACCCAGTACTTC CASSHKVAGGRETQYF TRBJ2-5 TRBD2 TRBV3-1 few
TGTGCCAGCAGAACAGGACAGGGAGGAAATTCACCCCTCCACTTT CASRTGQGGNSPLHF TRBJ1-6 TRBD1 TRBV6-5 -
TGTGCCAGCAGTTTATGGAGCTACTCTGGGGCCAACGTCCTGACTTTC CASSLWSYSGANVLTF TRBJ2-6 - TRBV27 -